This TCR beta chain emerged from a study of CD8+ T cells in alopecia areata. Study results and caveats: Uncertainty about whether baseline CD8+ expansion is linked to response remains, with one nonresponder.

Specified treatment: oral pan-JAK inhibitor, 5-10 mg twice daily. With regard to this clone: Its antigen is unidentified.

The CDR3 consists of 12 residues. V lost 11 bases and J 5 bases, leaving 13 bases between the germline ends. The germline V gene encodes CDR1 SNHLY and CDR2 FYNNEI. RNA extraction and reverse transcription yielded cDNA as sequencing template. Produced via immunoSEQ multiplex PCR; TCRdb's table is partial and in-frame only. The sample lists around 100,000 clones, 70% to 90% occurring once. The sequencing here drew on CD8+ T cells sorted from blood, taken at roughly week 30, from a patient treated with tofacitinib. The chain combines TRBV2 with TRBJ2-1; D not resolved. The sequence derives from a human donor with alopecia areata. The CDR3: CAGIMKNNEQFF. The CDR3 coding sequence is TGTGCCGGTATTATGAAGAACAATGAGCAGTTCTTC.